What follows are 13 T cell receptor beta chains derived from one specimen sequenced in a study of vaccination and CD4 T cells after COVID-19. Antigen specificity for these receptors is unknown. Researchers used the Oncomine TCR Beta short-read assay to sequence DNA from cultured CD4+ T cells. Via MiXCR, TCRdb re-called the PCR reads, giving one row per CDR3 protein. The sample shows roughly 13,000 distinct CDR3 sequences, roughly 57% of them seen only once. Treatment specified: roughly ten-day PBMC culture with coronavirus spike peptide pools or control peptides (ViraFEST assay). Sequencing was done on a sample of CD4+ T cells from blood, cultured in vitro. Every receptor here comes from a human donor who had recovered from COVID-19.

The rearrangement links TRBV28 to TRBJ2-1, with 10 bases fitting TRBD1. CDR1 and CDR2 from the germline V gene are MDHEN and SYDVKM. This CDR3 contains 16 residues. The V and J ends lost 2 bases and 1 base, in that order; junction bases with no gene match: 2. This CDR3 is CASSLVGQGSYNEQFF. In DNA, the CDR3 is TGTGCCAGCAGTTTAGTGGGACAGGGGTCCTACAATGAGCAGTTCTTC.

This clonotype was picked up a small number of times. V is TRBV12-3 or TRBV12-4 and J is TRBJ2-7; 9 bases are shared with TRBD1. This CDR3 has 13 residues. V lost 5 bases to trimming and J lost 5 bases; unmatched junction nucleotides: 4. CDR3 DNA: TGTGCCAGCAGTCTGGACAGGGGCGACGAGCAGTACTTC. The encoded protein is CASSLDRGDEQYF.

This rearrangement joins TRBV6-2 or TRBV6-3 to TRBJ2-3, with D tentatively TRBD1 (6 bases). Trimming removed 5 bases at V and 1 base at J, with 16 bases between. Germline CDR1 is MNHEY and CDR2 is SVGEGT. The CDR3 covers 16 residues. The CDR3 coding sequence is TGTGCCAGCAGTCGCCCCGTGGGACAAGGCACAGATACGCAGTATTTT. This codes for CASSRPVGQGTDTQYF.

The chain links TRBV7-2 to TRBJ1-4, with 10 bases matching TRBD1. CDR3 length: 14 amino acids. Germline values: CDR1 SGHTA, CDR2 FQGNSA. The ends lost 3 bases at V and 7 bases at J; junction bases unmatched: 2. The CDR3 bases are TGTGCCAGCAGCTTTCGGGACAGGGGTGAAAAACTGTTTTTT. This encodes CASSFRDRGEKLFF.

The V and J genes are TRBV7-9 and TRBJ1-3; 8 bases map to TRBD1. The CDR3 has 18 amino acids. Per germline, CDR1 SEHNR and CDR2 FQNEAQ (reference sequence). V shed 1 base, J shed 3 bases, and the junction held 11 bases outside the gene matches. The CDR3 reads CASSLDYLGTGGGNTIYF. The CDR3 DNA follows: TGTGCCAGCAGCTTAGATTATTTAGGGACAGGAGGTGGAAACACCATATATTTT.

The chain has TRBV6-5 and TRBJ1-2; D is perhaps TRBD1 (5 bases). The CDR3 sequence is 14 residues long. Germline V gives CDR1 MNHEY, CDR2 SVGAGI. The germline V and J ends were trimmed by 1 base and 3 bases, with 9 bases remaining between them. CDR3 in amino acids: CASSYLGVHYGYTF. The CDR3 DNA reads as TGTGCCAGCAGTTACTTAGGGGTGCACTATGGCTACACCTTC.

This chain links TRBV12-2 with TRBJ1-5; the table's D gene call, TRBD1, was not cross checked with the DNA. TRBV12-2 is a pseudogene. CDR3 length equals 17 residues. CDR3 sequence (DNA): TGTGCAAGTCGCTTAGAGGGGGGGCCGGGGTGCAATCAGCCCCAGCATTTT. It specifies CASRLEGGPGCNQPQHF.

This clonotype was counted only a few times. The chain uses TRBV20-1 and TRBJ2-4; tentative D call: TRBD2 (6 bases). Trimming removed 3 bases from V and 0 bases from J, with 9 bases in between. Looked up from germline, CDR1 is DFQATT and CDR2 is SNEGSKA (reference sequence). The CDR3 runs 14 residues. The CDR3 DNA reads TGCAGTGCTAGCGGGAGCCTAGCCAAAAACATTCAGTACTTC. Amino acid sequence: CSASGSLAKNIQYF.

The rearrangement uses TRBV12-3 or TRBV12-4 and TRBJ2-7; D is unclear. Trimming cost V 7 bases and J 2 bases, with 15 bases left between them. This CDR3 contains 14 residues. Here the CDR3 DNA reads TGTGCCAGCATTTCAAGTGGGAACCCCTACGAGCAGTACTTC. Its protein is CASISSGNPYEQYF.

The DNA of the CDR3 is TGTGCCAGCAGTTACGGTTACAGGGCGGGATCCTCCTACGAGCAGTACTTC. Translating gives CASSYGYRAGSSYEQYF. This chain connects TRBV6-5 to TRBJ2-7; D may match TRBD1 or TRBD2 (6 bases each). Germline V CDR1 and CDR2: MNHEY, SVGAGI. The CDR3 has 17 amino acids. V lost 2 bases and J lost 0, with 17 bases in between.

The chain is built from TRBV5-4 and TRBJ2-3; D is unresolved. This CDR3 is 10 amino acids long. CDR1 is SGHNT and CDR2 is YYREEE in the germline V gene (reference sequence). Trimming removed 4 bases from V and 11 bases from J, with 8 bases in between. The CDR3 loop reads CASSNGGQYF. For the CDR3, the DNA is TGTGCCAGCAGCAATGGTGGGCAGTATTTT.

This clonotype was counted a few times. J is TRBJ2-1 and V is TRBV20-1, with 10 bases that match TRBD2. The V gene end was trimmed by 4 bases and the J gene end by 10 bases; junction bases not matched to a gene: 13. There are 15 residues in the CDR3. Germline V gene lookup returns CDR1 DFQATT and CDR2 SNEGSKA (reference sequence). The CDR3 bases are TGCAGTGCTACGGGTTCCCTAGCGGGAGCCCCGGAGCAGTTCTTC. Translating it yields CSATGSLAGAPEQFF.

The chain links TRBV28 to TRBJ2-2; 13 positions agree with TRBD2. J was trimmed by 7 bases and V by 7 bases; bases with no gene match: 3. The CDR3 extends over 14 amino acids. CDR1 and CDR2 from the germline V gene are MDHEN and SYDVKM. The DNA of the CDR3 is TGTGCCAGCACACTAGCGGGAGGGTTCGGGGAGCTGTTTTTT. Amino acids: CASTLAGGFGELFF.